Shown below are 20 T cell receptor beta chains from a single sample sequenced in a study of blood T cell repertoires in COVID-19. Clones were sequenced by immunoSEQ multiplex PCR, and TCRdb holds only the in-frame ones, with some missing. Among over 95,000 clones listed, about four fifths were seen once. Material for sequencing was peripheral blood. Receptor source: a human donor in a cohort sampled during active COVID-19.

The chain has TRBV6-2 or TRBV6-3 and TRBJ2-7; perhaps TRBD2 as D (6 bases). This CDR3 is built from 15 residues. V shed 0 bases and J shed 5 bases, with 14 bases lying between them. The germline gives CDR1 MNHEY, CDR2 SVGEGT. CDR3 in amino acids: CASSYSRGLSHEQYF. The CDR3 DNA reads as TGTGCCAGCAGTTACTCCCGGGGGTTGTCCCACGAGCAGTACTTC.

This clone was seen a few times. CDR3 in amino acids: CASSYSANYEQYF. The DNA for the CDR3 is TGTGCCAGCAGTTACTCAGCTAACTACGAGCAGTACTTC. The chain carries TRBV6-5 and TRBJ2-7; D gene ambiguous. V shed 0 bases and J shed 3 bases, with 6 bases lying between them. The germline CDR1 and CDR2 sequences are MNHEY and SVGAGI. This CDR3 contains 13 residues.

The chain couples TRBV28 to TRBJ1-5; the D gene is possibly TRBD1 (5 bases). CDR3 length: 17 amino acids. The V end was cut by 1 base, the J end by 2 bases, with 15 bases between. In germline, CDR1 is MDHEN, CDR2 SYDVKM. CDR3 region: CASSLLGHPGGNQPQHF. The CDR3 nucleotides are TGTGCCAGCAGTTTATTAGGACACCCGGGAGGCAATCAGCCCCAGCATTTT.

J is TRBJ2-3 and V is TRBV7-9; 8 bases are shared with TRBD2. Germline CDR1 and CDR2: SEHNR and FQNEAQ (reference sequence). Trimming removed 2 bases from V and 10 bases from J; junction bases left unmatched: 8. The CDR3 consists of 14 residues. CDR3 in DNA: TGTGCCAGCAGCTTATCTAGCGGGCTTGGGGCGCAGTATTTT. Translation: CASSLSSGLGAQYF.

This clone was observed once. The V call is TRBV7-3, the J call TRBJ1-2; 10 nucleotides align to TRBD1. The CDR3 has 15 amino acids. Germline loops: CDR1 SGHTA, CDR2 FQGTGA. J lost 4 bases, V lost 5 bases, and 7 bases had no gene match. CDR3 region: CASSEVTGGGYGYTF. CDR3 coding DNA: TGTGCCAGCAGCGAGGTGACAGGGGGCGGCTATGGCTACACCTTC.

The V call is TRBV7-6, the J call TRBJ2-2, with 7 nucleotides matching TRBD1. The germline V gene encodes CDR1 SGHVS and CDR2 FNYEAQ. CDR3 length: 16 amino acids. Trimming cost V 3 bases and J 0 bases; bases outside gene matches: 4. CDR3 amino acids: CASSFQGTANTGELFF. DNA for the CDR3: TGTGCCAGCAGCTTCCAAGGGACAGCGAACACCGGGGAGCTGTTTTTT.

The gene calls are TRBV7-2 and TRBJ2-7; tentatively, D is TRBD1 (5 bases). The V end was cut by 5 bases, the J end by 4 bases, with 9 bases between. The length of the CDR3 is 12 residues. From germline, CDR1 is SGHTA and CDR2 FQGNSA. In DNA form, the CDR3 reads TGTGCCAGCAGCAACAGGAGTTACGAGCAGTACTTC. It translates to CASSNRSYEQYF.

The chain recombines TRBV7-2 with TRBJ2-7; D might be TRBD2 (7 bases). This CDR3 comprises 15 residues. Germline V CDR1 and CDR2: SGHTA, FQGNSA. The V gene lost 4 bases and the J gene lost 0 bases, with 13 bases spanning the gap. CDR3 in amino acids: CASSWTRGTSYEQYF. The CDR3 DNA is TGTGCCAGCAGCTGGACTAGGGGGACCTCCTACGAGCAGTACTTC.

A single count supports this clone. V usage is TRBV19 and J usage is TRBJ2-3; weak D call: TRBD1 (5 bases). The germline V and J ends were trimmed by 3 bases and 4 bases, with 14 bases remaining between them. This CDR3 comprises 15 residues. Germline V CDR1 and CDR2: LNHDA, SQIVND (reference sequence). The CDR3 DNA reads as TGTGCCAGTAGTATCTTCCCCCCAGGGTCAGATACGCAGTATTTT. Residues: CASSIFPPGSDTQYF.

Many counts were recorded for this clone. The genes are TRBV2 and TRBJ2-7; D call uncertain. The CDR3 is 14 amino acids. Germline CDR1 is SNHLY and CDR2 is FYNNEI. V gave up 7 bases and J gave up 0 bases, with 13 bases separating them. CDR3 protein: CASTRGAYSYEQYF. The CDR3 DNA sequence: TGTGCCAGCACACGAGGTGCGTACTCCTACGAGCAGTACTTC. The variable domain in full, with the rest retrieved from reference TRBV2 and TRBJ2-7, is EPEVTQTPSHQVTQMGQEVILRCVPISNHLYFYWYRQILGQKVEFLVSFYNNEISEKSEIFDDQFSVERPDGSNFTLKIRSTKLEDSAMYFCASTRGAYSYEQYFGPGTRLTVT.

This chain joins TRBV5-1 and TRBJ2-3; weak D call: TRBD2 (6 bases). Looked up from germline, CDR1 is SGHRS and CDR2 is YFSETQ. The CDR3 has 15 amino acids. V gave up 2 bases and J gave up 0 bases, with 10 bases separating them. As DNA, the CDR3 is TGCGCCAGCAGCTTAGGGACTCCTAGCACAGATACGCAGTATTTT. Encoded protein: CASSLGTPSTDTQYF.

This clone was found a few times. This chain's CDR3 is CASSYLGQQSNQPQHF. DNA of the CDR3: TGTGCCAGCAGTTACCTGGGGCAGCAAAGCAATCAGCCCCAGCATTTT. V usage is TRBV6-6 and J usage is TRBJ1-5, with D perhaps TRBD1 (5 bases). The CDR3 extends over 16 amino acids. Trimming left V 2 bases short and J 1 base short, with 12 bases between. Per the germline V gene, CDR1 is MNHNY and CDR2 is SVGAGI (reference sequence).

V gene TRBV18 combines with J gene TRBJ1-2; 7 nucleotides line up with TRBD1. Germline V gene sequence: CDR1 KGHSH, CDR2 LQKENI. This CDR3 has 15 amino acids. V shed 4 bases and J 4 bases; nucleotides not matched to a gene: 9. The DNA of the CDR3 is TGTGCCAGCTCACGAACCGGGACAGACCTCTATGGCTACACCTTC. Translated: CASSRTGTDLYGYTF.

This sequence joins TRBV4-3 and TRBJ1-5; weak D call: TRBD1 (6 bases). This CDR3 region has 18 residues. The germline V gene encodes CDR1 LGHNA and CDR2 YSLEER. V lost 6 bases and J 7 bases, leaving 28 bases between the germline ends. CDR3 protein: CASSQSFAGDKGEQPQHF. For the CDR3, the DNA is TGCGCCAGCAGTCAATCATTCGCTGGGGACAAGGGAGAACAGCCCCAGCATTTT.

This clone appeared once. The V call is TRBV4-2, the J call TRBJ2-7, with TRBD1 matching over 7 bases. This CDR3 has 13 amino acids. V shed 3 bases and J 6 bases; nucleotides not matched to a gene: 5. Looked up from germline, CDR1 is LGHNA and CDR2 is YNFKEQ. This CDR3 reads CASSQRNRGEQYF. CDR3 nucleotide sequence: TGTGCCAGCAGCCAGCGTAACAGGGGCGAGCAGTACTTC.

In its sample, this clone was seen once. The chain is built from TRBV2 and TRBJ2-7, with D possibly TRBD1 on 6 matching bases. CDR1 is SNHLY, CDR2 FYNNEI, per germline. V gave up 4 bases and J gave up 0 bases, with 16 bases separating them. The CDR3 length is 16 residues. The CDR3 coding sequence is TGTGCCAGCAGTGGATTCAACGGCAGGGGCTCCTACGAGCAGTACTTC. Protein product: CASSGFNGRGSYEQYF.

The genes are TRBV28 and TRBJ2-7, with a tentative D call TRBD1 (5 bases). The V end was cut by 3 bases, the J end by 2 bases, with 23 bases between. CDR3 length: 18 residues. CDR1 and CDR2 from the germline V gene are MDHEN and SYDVKM. The CDR3 here is CASSFNMDNRLWAYEQYF. The DNA of the CDR3 is TGTGCCAGCAGTTTCAATATGGACAATCGCCTCTGGGCCTACGAGCAGTACTTC.

The rearrangement joins TRBV5-1 to TRBJ2-5, with 9 bases aligning to TRBD1. Trimming removed 2 bases from V and 3 bases from J; junction bases left unmatched: 11. Germline V gene sequence: CDR1 SGHRS, CDR2 YFSETQ. This CDR3 is 17 amino acids long. This chain's CDR3 is CASSFFSPGQGEETQYF. The CDR3 nucleotides read TGCGCCAGCAGCTTTTTTTCCCCGGGACAGGGAGAAGAGACCCAGTACTTC.

This chain connects TRBV21-1 to TRBJ1-5; the table's D call TRBD1 went unverified against the DNA. TRBV21-1 is reported as a pseudogene. The CDR3 consists of 17 residues. The DNA of the CDR3 is TGTGCCAGCAGCAAAGTTGGGGACAGGGGCGACAATCAGCCCCAGCATTTT. It translates to CASSKVGDRGDNQPQHF.

The rearrangement links TRBV9 to TRBJ2-2; D unclear. V was clipped by 0 bases and J by 4 bases, with 13 bases between them. The CDR3 runs 16 residues. Germline assignment: CDR1 SGDLS and CDR2 YYNGEE. The CDR3 sequence: CASSVAGTPGTGELFF. The CDR3 DNA is TGTGCCAGCAGCGTAGCTGGCACCCCTGGCACCGGGGAGCTGTTTTTT.